Following are 32 T cell receptor beta chains from one sample sequenced in a study of cytomegalovirus exposure and HLA in healthy donors (dated by TCRdb to 2016 to 2017). The receptor library was made with the immunoSEQ multiplex PCR assay. For the multiplex PCR, a mixture combining 60 forward primers for TCR Vbeta segments and 13 reverse primers for TCR Jbeta segments was used. TCRdb provides this immuneACCESS table in a form limited to in-frame rearrangements. Some clones are lacking; in checked studies, under half of them reflect an unresolved V gene, and why the rest are absent is not known. Counted in this sample were 150,000 to 200,000 clones; around 79% of them appeared once. Under 0.9% of the sample belongs to the ten largest clones. The sequenced sample consisted of PBMCs. Source of these receptors: a woman aged 40 to 49 in good health and CMV-seronegative.

This chain connects TRBV5-5 to TRBJ1-1; weak D call: TRBD1 (5 bases). Germline V gene lookup returns CDR1 SGHKS and CDR2 YYEKEE (reference sequence). The V and J ends lost 4 bases and 2 bases respectively, with 15 bases between them. The CDR3 totals 15 residues. CDR3 bases: TGTGCCAGCAGCCCCTACGGCGGGGGAAACACTGAAGCTTTCTTT. Protein product: CASSPYGGGNTEAFF.

The DNA for the CDR3 is TGTGCCAGCAGCTTAGCAGACAGGGGTTCACTATACGAGCAGTACTTC. Protein product: CASSLADRGSLYEQYF. This chain connects TRBV7-9 to TRBJ2-7, with TRBD1 matching over 8 bases. CDR3 size: 16 residues. The J segment lost 4 bases and the V segment lost 0 bases, leaving 8 bases of the junction unmatched. Looked up from germline, CDR1 is SEHNR and CDR2 is FQNEAQ (reference sequence).

The genes are TRBV6-1 and TRBJ1-2; D is possibly TRBD1 (5 bases). The CDR3 is 13 residues long. V lost 2 bases and J 8 bases, leaving 12 bases between the germline ends. The germline CDR1 and CDR2 sequences are MNHNS and SASEGT. Here the CDR3 DNA reads TGTGCCAGCAGTGAATCCCAGGGTCGCGGCTACACCTTC. This gives the protein CASSESQGRGYTF.

There are a few counts of this clone. This chain joins TRBV2 and TRBJ2-6; no clear D. Germline CDR1 and CDR2: SNHLY and FYNNEI. CDR3 length equals 15 residues. V lost 6 bases to trimming and J lost 1 base, with 10 bases between them. The CDR3 protein is CASSPTSSGANVLTF. The CDR3 DNA reads TGTGCCAGCAGCCCGACTTCATCTGGGGCCAACGTCCTGACTTTC.

This rearrangement joins TRBV11-2 to TRBJ2-7, with 7 bases that match TRBD2. Germline loops: CDR1 SGHAT, CDR2 FQNNGV. The J segment lost 10 bases and the V segment lost 2 bases, leaving 8 bases of the junction unmatched. This CDR3 comprises 13 residues. The CDR3 loop reads CASSLPGLGFQYF. CDR3 nucleotide sequence: TGTGCCAGCAGCTTACCAGGACTAGGTTTTCAGTACTTC.

The V gene is TRBV9, the J gene TRBJ2-1; 7 bases map to TRBD1. V was pared by 4 bases and J by 3 bases, with 7 bases of the junction left unmatched. The CDR3 consists of 15 residues. CDR1 SGDLS and CDR2 YYNGEE come from the germline V gene. CDR3 sequence (DNA): TGTGCCAGCAGCCTTCAAGGGGGCCTCTACAATGAGCAGTTCTTC. Translation: CASSLQGGLYNEQFF. The full variable domain, rest sourced from reference TRBV9 and TRBJ2-1, is DSGVTQTPKHLITATGQRVTLRCSPRSGDLSVYWYQQSLDQGLQFLIQYYNGEERAKGNILERFSAQQFPDLHSELNLSSLELGDSALYFCASSLQGGLYNEQFFGPGTRLTVL.

The rearrangement links TRBV6-1 to TRBJ2-7, with 8 positions matching TRBD1. The germline CDR1 and CDR2 sequences are MNHNS and SASEGT. The ends lost 4 bases at V and 2 bases at J; junction bases unmatched: 7. The CDR3 length is 15 residues. CDR3 loop: CASSVTGGATYEQYF. As DNA, the CDR3 is TGTGCCAGCAGTGTTACAGGGGGTGCTACCTACGAGCAGTACTTC.

This chain joins TRBV28 and TRBJ1-5; D possibly corresponds to TRBD1 (5 bases). The germline V gene has CDR1 MDHEN and CDR2 SYDVKM. The CDR3 sequence is 15 residues long. Trimming took off 4 bases at V and 2 bases at J, with 12 bases between the two ends. CDR3 DNA: TGTGCCAGCAGTTCAGGGAAGTGGCGCAATCAGCCCCAGCATTTT. As protein: CASSSGKWRNQPQHF.

This chain uses TRBV9 with TRBJ1-2, with 9 positions matching TRBD1. CDR1 is SGDLS and CDR2 is YYNGEE in the germline V gene. This CDR3 has 15 amino acids. V gave up 0 bases and J gave up 7 bases; unmatched junction bases: 7. The chain's CDR3 is CASSVGGTGISGYTF. CDR3 sequence (DNA): TGTGCCAGCAGCGTAGGCGGGACAGGGATTAGTGGCTACACCTTC. Combining the CDR3 with reference TRBV9 and TRBJ1-2 gives the whole variable domain DSGVTQTPKHLITATGQRVTLRCSPRSGDLSVYWYQQSLDQGLQFLIQYYNGEERAKGNILERFSAQQFPDLHSELNLSSLELGDSALYFCASSVGGTGISGYTFGSGTRLTVV.

This CDR3 reads CAWSLTGNYHNEQFF. CDR3 coding DNA: TGTGCCTGGAGCCTGACAGGGAATTACCACAATGAGCAGTTCTTC. The chain is built from TRBV30 and TRBJ2-1; the match to TRBD1 covers 7 bases. The germline V gene encodes CDR1 GTSNPN and CDR2 SVGIG (reference sequence). The junction had 10 bases not matched to a gene; V was cut back by 3 bases and J by 5 bases. The CDR3 is 15 amino acids.

V and J are TRBV4-3 and TRBJ2-3; TRBD2 aligns across 9 bases. J lost 3 bases, V lost 4 bases, and 17 bases had no gene match. The germline gives CDR1 LGHNA, CDR2 YSLEER. CDR3 length: 19 amino acids. The chain's CDR3 is CASSRTRVAGEVWTDTQYF. The CDR3 DNA is TGCGCCAGCAGCCGAACTAGGGTAGCGGGGGAAGTTTGGACAGATACGCAGTATTTT.

For this clone: The same CDR3 can be traced to other DNA sequences in this sample. The chain links TRBV7-2 to TRBJ2-5; D unclear. Germline V gene data show CDR1 as SGHTA and CDR2 as FQGNSA. Trimming removed 3 bases from V and 2 bases from J, with 7 bases in between. This CDR3 spans 13 amino acids. The CDR3 sequence: CASSLELQETQYF. The CDR3, as DNA: TGTGCCAGCAGCTTGGAGTTGCAAGAGACCCAGTACTTC.

The J gene is TRBJ1-1, the V gene TRBV6-6, with 7 nucleotides matching TRBD1. Germline assignment: CDR1 MNHNY and CDR2 SVGAGI (reference sequence). This CDR3 comprises 11 residues. V was pared by 5 bases and J by 7 bases, with 1 base of the junction left unmatched. This CDR3 is CASSNRGEAFF. DNA of the CDR3: TGTGCCAGCAGTAACAGGGGTGAAGCTTTCTTT.

The table lists this clone with a few counts. V gene TRBV5-6 combines with J gene TRBJ1-5; no firm D call. Looked up from germline, CDR1 is SGHDT and CDR2 is YYEEEE. The CDR3 is 15 residues long. With 5 bases removed from V and 6 bases from J, the gap between germline ends came to 18 bases. CDR3 residues: CASSLGPLRSQPQHF. The CDR3 bases are TGTGCCAGCAGTCTTGGCCCCTTGAGGAGTCAGCCCCAGCATTTT.

This rearrangement joins TRBV5-6 to TRBJ1-4; D may be TRBD1 (5 bases). With 2 bases removed from V and 6 bases from J, the gap between germline ends came to 14 bases. Per the germline V gene, CDR1 is SGHDT and CDR2 is YYEEEE. CDR3 length: 15 residues. In DNA, the CDR3 is TGTGCCAGCAGCTTCGGACACGGCGATGATGAAAAACTGTTTTTT. Translated: CASSFGHGDDEKLFF.

The chain carries TRBV19 and TRBJ1-5, with D possibly being TRBD1 (5 bases). CDR3 length: 15 residues. V was clipped by 3 bases and J by 7 bases, with 16 bases between them. Germline CDR1 LNHDA, CDR2 SQIVND (reference sequence). For the CDR3, the DNA is TGTGCCAGTAGTATTCTGGTGGAGGGGCAGCAGCCCCAGCATTTT. Its translation: CASSILVEGQQPQHF.

This sequence joins TRBV5-1 and TRBJ2-2; tentative D call: TRBD2 (7 bases). Germline assignment: CDR1 SGHRS and CDR2 YFSETQ. The CDR3 is made up of 14 amino acids. Trimming removed 5 bases at V and 3 bases at J, with 11 bases between. CDR3 nucleotides: TGCGCCAGCAGATCGGGGGGCGACACCGGGGAGCTGTTTTTT. This gives the protein CASRSGGDTGELFF.

The chain has TRBV5-1 and TRBJ2-2; 10 positions agree with TRBD2. Per the germline V gene, CDR1 is SGHRS and CDR2 is YFSETQ. The J segment lost 3 bases and the V segment lost 10 bases, leaving 3 bases of the junction unmatched. The CDR3 is 13 amino acids. CDR3 loop: CACGTSDTGELFF. CDR3 DNA sequence: TGCGCCTGCGGGACTAGCGACACCGGGGAGCTGTTTTTT.

A single count supports this clone. CDR3 amino acids: CASTAGPAYGYTF. The DNA of the CDR3 is TGTGCCAGTACCGCGGGCCCGGCCTATGGCTACACCTTC. This rearrangement joins TRBV19 to TRBJ1-2; D gene unclear. The ends were cut back, 7 bases at V and 4 bases at J, with 13 bases in the middle. Germline V gene data show CDR1 as LNHDA and CDR2 as SQIVND (reference sequence). The CDR3 consists of 13 residues.

The chain is built from TRBV25-1 and TRBJ2-7; D perhaps matches TRBD1 (5 bases). The CDR3 is made up of 15 amino acids. The germline V and J ends were trimmed by 1 base and 1 base, with 11 bases remaining between them. Germline assignment: CDR1 MGHDK and CDR2 SYGVNS. As DNA, the CDR3 is TGTGCCAGCAGTGAATCAAGGGGCACTTCCTACGAGCAGTACTTC. This gives the protein CASSESRGTSYEQYF.

The chain recombines TRBV30 with TRBJ1-3; weak D call: TRBD1 (6 bases). The CDR3 extends over 15 amino acids. V was cut by 1 base and J by 0 bases, with 10 bases left in between. Germline CDR1 reads GTSNPN; CDR2 reads SVGIG (reference sequence). The CDR3 nucleotides are TGTGCCTGGAGTGGGACAGCTCTCTCTGGAAACACCATATATTTT. Its translation: CAWSGTALSGNTIYF.

This rearrangement joins TRBV7-8 to TRBJ1-2, with TRBD1 matching over 7 bases. CDR1 is SGHVS and CDR2 is FQNEAQ in the germline V gene. With 1 base clipped from V and 6 bases from J, the junction kept 8 bases outside the gene matches. CDR3 length: 15 amino acids. The DNA of the CDR3 is TGTGCCAGCAGCTTAGATCTACAGGGGCGGAATGGCTACACCTTC. Its protein product is CASSLDLQGRNGYTF.

This chain connects TRBV5-1 to TRBJ2-6; 7 bases line up with TRBD2. This CDR3 spans 15 amino acids. J lost 0 bases, V lost 6 bases, and 3 bases had no gene match. CDR1 SGHRS and CDR2 YFSETQ come from the germline V gene. This CDR3 is CASTGGSSGANVLTF. For the CDR3, the DNA is TGCGCCAGCACCGGGGGGTCCTCTGGGGCCAACGTCCTGACTTTC.

The chain joins TRBV19 to TRBJ2-3, with 11 nucleotides matching TRBD2. This CDR3 has 15 residues. Per the germline V gene, CDR1 is LNHDA and CDR2 is SQIVND (reference sequence). V dropped 5 bases and J dropped 5; count of bases not matched to a gene: 6. CDR3 region: CASSPSGRIGDTQYF. CDR3 nucleotide sequence: TGTGCCAGTAGTCCTAGCGGGAGGATTGGAGATACGCAGTATTTT.

This clone has only a few counts. V is TRBV19 and J is TRBJ1-4; a possible D gene is TRBD1 (5 bases). The germline V gene encodes CDR1 LNHDA and CDR2 SQIVND (reference sequence). Trimming took 9 bases from V and 2 from J, leaving 13 bases between them. The CDR3 totals 14 residues. The CDR3 sequence is CASRPGATNEKLFF. CDR3 nucleotide sequence: TGTGCCAGCCGACCTGGGGCCACTAATGAAAAACTGTTTTTT.

The V call is TRBV6-5, the J call TRBJ1-3, with 10 bases aligning to TRBD1. CDR1 and CDR2 (germline): MNHEY, SVGAGI. The CDR3 runs 16 residues. V lost 2 bases and J lost 2; bases outside the gene matches: 3. The CDR3 DNA follows: TGTGCCAGCAGTTACCTCGGACAGGGGGCTGGAAACACCATATATTTT. Translated, it gives CASSYLGQGAGNTIYF.

The chain combines TRBV11-3 with TRBJ1-1; D perhaps matches TRBD1 (6 bases). The V and J ends lost 3 bases and 5 bases respectively, with 22 bases between them. The CDR3 covers 17 residues. Per germline, CDR1 SGHNT and CDR2 YENEEA. CDR3: CASSFRPPAGASTEAFF. The CDR3, as DNA: TGTGCCAGCAGCTTCCGGCCCCCAGCGGGGGCCAGTACTGAAGCTTTCTTT.

The chain uses TRBV4-1 and TRBJ2-5; tentative D call: TRBD2 (5 bases). The V gene's germline CDR1 is MGHRA and CDR2 YSYEKL. The CDR3 extends over 16 amino acids. V was pared by 1 base and J by 0 bases, with 12 bases between. The CDR3 protein is CASSQALLDYQETQYF. CDR3 DNA: TGCGCCAGCAGCCAAGCCCTACTAGATTACCAAGAGACCCAGTACTTC.

The chain has TRBV29-1 and TRBJ2-5, with 8 bases identical to TRBD2. The V gene end was trimmed by 4 bases and the J gene end by 4 bases; junction bases not matched to a gene: 2. Germline lookup yields CDR1 SQVTM and CDR2 ANQGSEA. The CDR3 totals 12 residues. CDR3 residues: CSVVLAGETQYF. DNA of the CDR3: TGCAGCGTTGTCCTAGCGGGAGAGACCCAGTACTTC.

The chain employs TRBV6-5 and TRBJ1-1, with TRBD1 identical over 7 bases. Trimming took 6 bases from V and 8 from J; bases not matched to a gene: 6. The length of the CDR3 is 12 residues. In germline, CDR1 is MNHEY, CDR2 SVGAGI. This CDR3 is CASSPGQREAFF. The CDR3 DNA reads as TGTGCCAGCAGCCCGGGACAGCGGGAAGCTTTCTTT.

This clone has only one observation. The V gene is TRBV30, the J gene TRBJ2-1; possibly TRBD1 for D (6 bases). V was trimmed by 1 base and J by 9 bases, leaving 13 bases between them. Germline values: CDR1 GTSNPN, CDR2 SVGIG (reference sequence). CDR3 length: 13 amino acids. Written as DNA, the CDR3 is TGTGCCTGGAGTGCCGAAACAGGGAGTGAGCAGTTCTTC. It yields the protein CAWSAETGSEQFF.

The chain links TRBV7-9 to TRBJ1-5; 9 positions agree with TRBD1. CDR1 and CDR2 (germline): SEHNR, FQNEAQ (reference sequence). The CDR3 covers 17 residues. V was clipped by 5 bases and J by 7 bases; unmatched bases: 15. The CDR3 DNA sequence: TGTGCCAGCAGCGTCGGCGGGACAGGGTCGCGGAGCCAGCCCCAGCATTTT. This gives the protein CASSVGGTGSRSQPQHF.